The source of this TCR beta chain is a study of blood T cell repertoires in COVID-19. Across the whole study: Acute and convalescent COVID-19 specimens originated in the United States, Italy and Spain. PBMCs, B-cell-depleted T cells, or T cells provided the cDNA or gDNA that made up the material.

Per germline, CDR1 SSHAT and CDR2 FNYEAQ (reference sequence). V trimming: 4 bases; J trimming: 1 base; junction bases outside the gene matches: 2. The CDR3 length is 14 residues. Original methodology: For nucleated cells, counts were estimated from reference gene primer amplification. Profiling relied on immunoSEQ multiplex PCR, and the TCRdb table lists in-frame clones only, not all of them. That table is the source of V, J and clone size, and D and trimming were worked out from the DNA. The sample lists about 440,000 clones, more than 70% occurring once. The sample comprised peripheral blood. This chain joins TRBV7-7 and TRBJ2-7; 9 nucleotides align to TRBD1. This TCR came from a woman between 50 and 59 years old with COVID-19, enrolled during active disease. The DNA for the CDR3 is TGTGCCAGCAGCTCAGGACAGGGGTCCTACGAGCAGTACTTC. Translation gives CASSSGQGSYEQYF.